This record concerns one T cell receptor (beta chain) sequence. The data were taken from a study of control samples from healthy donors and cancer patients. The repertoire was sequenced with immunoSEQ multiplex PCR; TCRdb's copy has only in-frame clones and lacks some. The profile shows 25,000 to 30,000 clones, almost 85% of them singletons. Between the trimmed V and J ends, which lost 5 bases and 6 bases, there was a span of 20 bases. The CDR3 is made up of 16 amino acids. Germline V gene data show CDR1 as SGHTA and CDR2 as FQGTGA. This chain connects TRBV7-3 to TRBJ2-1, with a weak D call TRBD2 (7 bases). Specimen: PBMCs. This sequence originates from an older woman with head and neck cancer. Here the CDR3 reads CASSHGGGGSSNEQFF. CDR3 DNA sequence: TGTGCCAGCAGCCATGGGGGCGGGGGCTCATCCAATGAGCAGTTCTTC.